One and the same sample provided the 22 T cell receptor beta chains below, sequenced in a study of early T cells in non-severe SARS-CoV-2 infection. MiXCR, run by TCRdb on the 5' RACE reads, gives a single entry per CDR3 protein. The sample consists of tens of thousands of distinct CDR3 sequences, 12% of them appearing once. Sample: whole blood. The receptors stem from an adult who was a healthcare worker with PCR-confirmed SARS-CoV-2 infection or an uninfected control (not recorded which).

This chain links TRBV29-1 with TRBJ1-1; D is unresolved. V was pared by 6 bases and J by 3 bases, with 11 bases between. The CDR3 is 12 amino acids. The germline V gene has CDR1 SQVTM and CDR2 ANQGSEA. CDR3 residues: CSVFGLDTEAFF. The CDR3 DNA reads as TGCAGCGTCTTCGGCCTTGACACTGAAGCTTTCTTT.

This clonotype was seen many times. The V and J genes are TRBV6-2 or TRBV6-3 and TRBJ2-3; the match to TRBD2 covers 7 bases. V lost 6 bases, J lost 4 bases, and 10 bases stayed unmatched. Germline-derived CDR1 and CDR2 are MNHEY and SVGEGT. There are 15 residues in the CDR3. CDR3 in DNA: TGTGCCAGCAGAATAGCGGGCGGCTACCCAGATACGCAGTATTTT. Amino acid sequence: CASRIAGGYPDTQYF.

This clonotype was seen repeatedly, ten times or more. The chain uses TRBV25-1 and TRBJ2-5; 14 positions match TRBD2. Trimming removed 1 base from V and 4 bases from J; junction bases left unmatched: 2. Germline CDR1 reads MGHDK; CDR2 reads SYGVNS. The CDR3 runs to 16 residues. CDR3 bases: TGTGCCAGCAGTGAATTAGGGACTAGCGGGAGAGAGACCCAGTACTTC. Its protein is CASSELGTSGRETQYF.

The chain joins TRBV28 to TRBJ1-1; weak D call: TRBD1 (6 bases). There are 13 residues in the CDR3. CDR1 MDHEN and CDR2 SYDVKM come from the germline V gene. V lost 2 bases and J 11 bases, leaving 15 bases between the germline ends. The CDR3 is CASSLAGGLRAFF. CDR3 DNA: TGTGCCAGCAGTTTAGCCGGGGGGCTTCGGGCTTTCTTT.

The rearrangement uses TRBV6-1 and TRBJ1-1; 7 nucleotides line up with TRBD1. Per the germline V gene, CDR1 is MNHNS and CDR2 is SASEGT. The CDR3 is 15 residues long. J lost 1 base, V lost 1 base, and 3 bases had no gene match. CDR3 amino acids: CASSEVRGQNTEAFF. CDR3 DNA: TGTGCCAGCAGTGAAGTAAGGGGGCAGAACACTGAAGCTTTCTTT.

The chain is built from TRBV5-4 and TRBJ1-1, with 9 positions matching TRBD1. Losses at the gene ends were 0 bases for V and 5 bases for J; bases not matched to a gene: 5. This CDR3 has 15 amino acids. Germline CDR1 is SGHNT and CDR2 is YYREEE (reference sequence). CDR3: CASSLALTGGTEAFF. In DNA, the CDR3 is TGTGCCAGCAGCTTGGCCTTGACAGGGGGGACTGAAGCTTTCTTT.

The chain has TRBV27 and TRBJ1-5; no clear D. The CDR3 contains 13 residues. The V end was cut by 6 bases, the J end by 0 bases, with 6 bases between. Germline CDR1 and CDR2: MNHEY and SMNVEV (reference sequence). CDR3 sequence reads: CASRAYSNQPQHF. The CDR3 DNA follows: TGTGCCAGCAGAGCGTATAGCAATCAGCCCCAGCATTTT.

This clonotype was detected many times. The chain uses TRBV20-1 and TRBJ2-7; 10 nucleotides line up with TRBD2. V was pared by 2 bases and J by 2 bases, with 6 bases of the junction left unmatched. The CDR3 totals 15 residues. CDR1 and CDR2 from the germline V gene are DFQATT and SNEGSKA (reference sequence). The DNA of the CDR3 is TGCAGTGCTAGAAGTAGCGGGAGGCAACCCTACGAGCAGTACTTC. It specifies CSARSSGRQPYEQYF.

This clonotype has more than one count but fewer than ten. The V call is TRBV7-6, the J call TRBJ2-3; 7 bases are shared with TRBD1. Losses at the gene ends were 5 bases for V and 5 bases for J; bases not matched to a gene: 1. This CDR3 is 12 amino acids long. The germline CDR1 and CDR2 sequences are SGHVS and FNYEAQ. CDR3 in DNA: TGTGCCAGCAGCCGACAGGGAGATACGCAGTATTTT. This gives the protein CASSRQGDTQYF.

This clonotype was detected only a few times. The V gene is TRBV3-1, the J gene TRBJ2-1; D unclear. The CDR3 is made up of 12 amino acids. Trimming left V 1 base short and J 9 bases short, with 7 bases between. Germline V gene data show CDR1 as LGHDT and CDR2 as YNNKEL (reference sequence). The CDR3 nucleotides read TGTGCCAGCAGCCAAGTTGCACGTGAGCAGTTCTTC. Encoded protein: CASSQVAREQFF.

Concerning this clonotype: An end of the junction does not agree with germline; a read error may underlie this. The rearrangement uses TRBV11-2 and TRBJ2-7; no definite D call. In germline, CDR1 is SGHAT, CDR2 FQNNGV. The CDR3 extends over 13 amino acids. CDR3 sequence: CASSLDLERSPWF. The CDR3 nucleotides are TGTGCCAGCAGCTTAGATCTCGAGCGTTCCCCGTGGTTC. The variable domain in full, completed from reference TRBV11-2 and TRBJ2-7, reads EAGVAQSPRYKIIEKRQSVAFWCNPISGHATLYWYQQILGQGPKLLIQFQNNGVVDDSQLPKDRFSAERLKGVDSTLKIQPAKLEDSAVYLCASSLDLERSPWFGPGTRLTVT.

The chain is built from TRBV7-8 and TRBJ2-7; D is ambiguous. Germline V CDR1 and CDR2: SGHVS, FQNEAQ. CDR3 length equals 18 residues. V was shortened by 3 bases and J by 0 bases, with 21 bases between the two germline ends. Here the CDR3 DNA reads TGTGCCAGCAGCTTGAGGCGTGTACGGAGCGTTAGCTCCTACGAGCAGTACTTC. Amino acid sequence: CASSLRRVRSVSSYEQYF. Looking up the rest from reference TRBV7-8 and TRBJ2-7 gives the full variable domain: GAGVSQSPRYKVAKRGQDVALRCDPISGHVSLFWYQQALGQGPEFLTYFQNEAQLDKSGLPSDRFFAERPEGSVSTLKIQRTQQEDSAVYLCASSLRRVRSVSSYEQYFGPGTRLTVT.

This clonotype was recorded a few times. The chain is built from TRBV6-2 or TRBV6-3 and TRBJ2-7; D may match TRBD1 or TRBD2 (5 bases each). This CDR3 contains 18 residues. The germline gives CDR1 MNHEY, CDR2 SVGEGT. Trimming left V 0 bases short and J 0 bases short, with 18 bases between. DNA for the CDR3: TGTGCCAGCAGTTACTCGCCCACCGGGACCTTCAGCTCCTACGAGCAGTACTTC. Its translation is CASSYSPTGTFSSYEQYF.

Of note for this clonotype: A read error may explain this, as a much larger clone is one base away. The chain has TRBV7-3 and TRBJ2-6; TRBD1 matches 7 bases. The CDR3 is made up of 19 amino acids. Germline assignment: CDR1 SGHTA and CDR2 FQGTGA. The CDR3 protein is CASSAQPGQVITGANILTF. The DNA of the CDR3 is TGTGCCAGCAGCGCCCAGCCCGGACAGGTCATAACTGGGGCCAACATCCTGACTTTC.

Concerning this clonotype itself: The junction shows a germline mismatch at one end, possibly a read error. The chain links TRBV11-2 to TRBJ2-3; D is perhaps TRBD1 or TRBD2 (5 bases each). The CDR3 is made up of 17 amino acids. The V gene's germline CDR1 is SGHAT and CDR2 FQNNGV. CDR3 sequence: CVSITSQASRFTDTQYF. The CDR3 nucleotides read TGTGTCAGCATCACATCACAGGCTAGCCGCTTCACAGATACGCAGTATTTT.

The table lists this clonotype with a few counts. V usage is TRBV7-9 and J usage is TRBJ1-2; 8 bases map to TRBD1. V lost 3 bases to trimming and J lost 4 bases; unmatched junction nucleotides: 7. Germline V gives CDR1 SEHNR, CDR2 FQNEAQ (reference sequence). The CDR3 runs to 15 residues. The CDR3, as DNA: TGTGCCAGCAGCTTTCAGACAGGGGCCTTCTATGGCTACACCTTC. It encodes CASSFQTGAFYGYTF.

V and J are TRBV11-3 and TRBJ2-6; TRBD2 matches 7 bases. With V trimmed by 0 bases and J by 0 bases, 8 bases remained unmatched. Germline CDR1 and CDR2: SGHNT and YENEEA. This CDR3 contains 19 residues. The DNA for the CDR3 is TGTGCCAGCAGCTTAGATGGGCCGGGAGGAAGCTCTGGGGCCAACGTCCTGACTTTC. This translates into CASSLDGPGGSSGANVLTF.

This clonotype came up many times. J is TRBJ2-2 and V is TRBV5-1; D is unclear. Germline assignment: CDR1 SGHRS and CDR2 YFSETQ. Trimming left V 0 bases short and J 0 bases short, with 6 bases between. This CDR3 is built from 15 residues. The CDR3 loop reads CASSLGTANTGELFF. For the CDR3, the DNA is TGCGCCAGCAGCTTGGGGACGGCGAACACCGGGGAGCTGTTTTTT.

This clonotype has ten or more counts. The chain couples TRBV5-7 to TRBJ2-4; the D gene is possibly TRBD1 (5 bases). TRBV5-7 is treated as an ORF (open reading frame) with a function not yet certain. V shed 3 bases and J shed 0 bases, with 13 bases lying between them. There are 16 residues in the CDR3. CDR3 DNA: TGTGCCAGCAGCTGGGGCCCTACGCTAGCCAAAAACATTCAGTACTTC. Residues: CASSWGPTLAKNIQYF.

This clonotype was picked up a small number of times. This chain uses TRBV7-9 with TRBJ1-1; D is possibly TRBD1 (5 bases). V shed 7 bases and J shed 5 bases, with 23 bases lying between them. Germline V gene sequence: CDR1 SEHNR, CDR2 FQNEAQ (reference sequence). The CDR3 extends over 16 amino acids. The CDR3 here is CASTLRQGPSETEAFF. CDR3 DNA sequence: TGTGCCAGCACCCTCAGGCAGGGCCCTTCGGAGACTGAAGCTTTCTTT.

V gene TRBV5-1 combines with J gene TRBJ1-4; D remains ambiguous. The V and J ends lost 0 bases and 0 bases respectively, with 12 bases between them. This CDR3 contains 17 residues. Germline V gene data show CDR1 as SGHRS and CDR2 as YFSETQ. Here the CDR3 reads CASSLGPIDPTNEKLFF. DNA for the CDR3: TGCGCCAGCAGCTTGGGACCGATAGATCCAACTAATGAAAAACTGTTTTTT.

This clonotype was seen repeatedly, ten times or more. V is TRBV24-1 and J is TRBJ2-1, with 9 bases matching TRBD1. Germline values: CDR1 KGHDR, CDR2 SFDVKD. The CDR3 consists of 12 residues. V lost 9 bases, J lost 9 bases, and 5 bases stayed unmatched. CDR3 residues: CATGTGPSEQFF. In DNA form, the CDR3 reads TGTGCCACCGGGACAGGGCCGAGTGAGCAGTTCTTC.